Below, one TCR beta chain is given with its context. Antigen: not known. Between the trimmed V and J ends, which lost 0 bases and 1 base, there was a span of 7 bases. The CDR3 has 14 residues. Per the germline V gene, CDR1 is LGHDT and CDR2 is YNNKEL (reference sequence). The sample is drawn from a study of Ad26.COV2.S vaccination and SARS-CoV-2 variants. Study overall: Ad26.COV2.S shots went into the muscle once or twice, 56 days apart.

Study outcomes and limitations: Analyses that measured TCR breadth and depth may have underestimated total T cell responses.

Documented treatment: about 20 received Ad26.COV2.S at low or high dose, single or two shots; roughly five received placebo; per-sample allocation not given. Sampling was done on day 63 after the first vaccine or placebo injection. This Boston cohort included adults aged 18-55 years. TCRdb's table, derived via immunoSEQ multiplex PCR, lists solely in-frame clones and lacks some. The data show about 260,000 clones, around nine tenths seen once. The starting material was peripheral blood, obtained in a trial of Ad26.COV2.S vaccine versus placebo. The V and J genes are TRBV3-1 (or the pseudogene TRBV3-2) and TRBJ2-7; maybe TRBD1 (5 bases). The clonotype comes from a person aged 18-65 years who received the Ad26.COV2.S COVID-19 vaccine or a placebo. DNA for the CDR3: TGTGCCAGCAGCCAAGACAGGGTATCCTACGAGCAGTACTTC. Translating it yields CASSQDRVSYEQYF.